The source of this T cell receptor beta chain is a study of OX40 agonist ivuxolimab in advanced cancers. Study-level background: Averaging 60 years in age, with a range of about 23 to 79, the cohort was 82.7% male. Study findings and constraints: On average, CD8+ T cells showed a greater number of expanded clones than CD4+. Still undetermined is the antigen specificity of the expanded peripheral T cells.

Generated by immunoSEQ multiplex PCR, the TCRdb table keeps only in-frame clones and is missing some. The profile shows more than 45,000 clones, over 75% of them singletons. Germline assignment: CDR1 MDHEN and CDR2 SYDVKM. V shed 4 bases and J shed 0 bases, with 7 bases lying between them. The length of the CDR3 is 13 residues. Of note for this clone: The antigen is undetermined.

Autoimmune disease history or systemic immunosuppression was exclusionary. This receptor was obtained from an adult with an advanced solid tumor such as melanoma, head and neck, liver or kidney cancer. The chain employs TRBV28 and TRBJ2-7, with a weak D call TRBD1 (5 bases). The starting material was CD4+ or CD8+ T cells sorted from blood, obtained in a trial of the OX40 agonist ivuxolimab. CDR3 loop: CASSSQGSYEQYF. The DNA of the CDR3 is TGTGCCAGCAGTTCGCAGGGCTCCTACGAGCAGTACTTC.